These 3 T cell receptor beta chains originate from one sample sequenced in a study of T cells in Graves' hyperthyroidism and ophthalmopathy. Amplification of TCR beta CDR3 regions was performed using RNA transcripts as template. The primer set for the first-round RT-PCR of the TCR CDR3 was HTBI. TCRdb redid the calling of the multiplex PCR reads with MiXCR, one entry per CDR3 protein. The sample lists about 720,000 distinct CDR3 sequences; under 20% were seen once. The specimen was blood. These receptors originate from a woman in her forties or fifties with Graves' hyperthyroidism that later progressed to Graves' ophthalmopathy.

This clonotype was found many times. The V call is TRBV5-1, the J call TRBJ2-7; TRBD1 agrees at 8 bases. The ends lost 3 bases at V and 1 base at J; junction bases unmatched: 3. The germline V gene has CDR1 SGHRS and CDR2 YFSETQ. This CDR3 contains 14 residues. The CDR3 DNA is TGCGCCAGCAGCTGGGACAGGAGTTCCTACGAGCAGTACTTC. As protein: CASSWDRSSYEQYF.

Of note for this clonotype: This may come from a read error, since a much larger clone is one base off. The chain employs TRBV27 and TRBJ2-1; D is undetermined. CDR1 MNHEY and CDR2 SMNVEV come from the germline V gene (reference sequence). Deletions cut 5 bases from V and 7 bases from J, with 3 bases between. This CDR3 has 10 residues. CDR3 region: CASSMNEQFF. In DNA form, the CDR3 reads TGTGCCAGCAGTATGAATGAGCAGTTCTTC.

The chain has TRBV3-1 and TRBJ2-5; 12 bases map to TRBD2. V lost 0 bases, J lost 1 base, and 9 bases stayed unmatched. The CDR3 totals 19 residues. CDR1 and CDR2 (germline): LGHDT, YNNKEL (reference sequence). Here the CDR3 reads CASSQDGRLAGEFQETQYF. DNA of the CDR3: TGTGCCAGCAGCCAAGATGGGCGACTAGCGGGGGAGTTCCAAGAGACCCAGTACTTC.